This paragraph covers one T cell receptor (beta chain) sequence. Its target is unknown. General study results and limits: Greatest tumor Treg TCR overlap was with tumor naive CD4+ cells.

V was clipped by 5 bases and J by 4 bases, with 6 bases between them. The CDR3 is 11 amino acids. Germline CDR1 SEHNR, CDR2 FQNEAQ (reference sequence). Each CDR3 protein is one row after TCRdb ran MiXCR on the 5' RACE reads. The data show some 45,000 distinct CDR3 sequences, 25% to 35% seen once. Naive CD4+ cells had CD25+ Tregs removed. The specimen sequenced was naive CD4+ T cells sorted from blood. Subset in this sample: naive CD4+ T cells, CD4+CD45RA+CD25-. The chain links TRBV7-9 to TRBJ2-7; D is undetermined. This sequence originates from a female donor with breast cancer. The CDR3 DNA is TGTGCCAGCAGCCGCGGATACGAGCAGTACTTC. It yields the protein CASSRGYEQYF.